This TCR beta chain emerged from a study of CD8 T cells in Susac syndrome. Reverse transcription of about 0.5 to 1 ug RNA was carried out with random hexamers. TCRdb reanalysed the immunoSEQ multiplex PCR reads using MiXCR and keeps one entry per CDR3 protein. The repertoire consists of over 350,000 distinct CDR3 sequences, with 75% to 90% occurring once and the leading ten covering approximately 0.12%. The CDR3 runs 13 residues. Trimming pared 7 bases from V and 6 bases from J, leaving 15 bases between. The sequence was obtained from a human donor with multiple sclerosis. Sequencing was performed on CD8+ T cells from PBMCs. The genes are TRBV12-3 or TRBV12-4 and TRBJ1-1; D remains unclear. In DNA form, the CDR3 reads TGTGCCAGCACTTCCGGCGACCAGGCTGAAGCTTTCTTT. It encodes CASTSGDQAEAFF.